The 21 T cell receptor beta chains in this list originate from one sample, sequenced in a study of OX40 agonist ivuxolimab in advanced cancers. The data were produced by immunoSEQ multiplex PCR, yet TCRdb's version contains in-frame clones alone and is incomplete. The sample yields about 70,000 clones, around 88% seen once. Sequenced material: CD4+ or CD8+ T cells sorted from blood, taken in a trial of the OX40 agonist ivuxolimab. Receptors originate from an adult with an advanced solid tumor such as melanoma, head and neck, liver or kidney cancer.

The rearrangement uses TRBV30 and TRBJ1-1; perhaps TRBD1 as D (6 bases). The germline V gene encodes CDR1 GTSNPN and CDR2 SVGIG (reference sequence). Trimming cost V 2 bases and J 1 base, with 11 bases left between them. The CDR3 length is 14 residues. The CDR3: CAWSRGGRNTEAFF. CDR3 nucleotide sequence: TGTGCCTGGAGTAGGGGGGGGAGGAACACTGAAGCTTTCTTT.

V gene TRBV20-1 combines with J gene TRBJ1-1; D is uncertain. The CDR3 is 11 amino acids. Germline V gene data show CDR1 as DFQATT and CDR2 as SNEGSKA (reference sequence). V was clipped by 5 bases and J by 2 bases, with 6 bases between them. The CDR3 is CSAASNTEAFF. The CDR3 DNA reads TGCAGTGCTGCCAGCAACACTGAAGCTTTCTTT.

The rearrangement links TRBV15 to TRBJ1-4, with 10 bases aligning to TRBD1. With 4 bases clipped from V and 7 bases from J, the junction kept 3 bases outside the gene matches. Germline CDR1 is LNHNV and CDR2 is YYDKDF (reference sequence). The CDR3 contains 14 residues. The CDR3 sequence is CATSNDRGREKLFF. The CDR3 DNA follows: TGTGCCACCAGCAACGACAGGGGGCGTGAAAAACTGTTTTTT.

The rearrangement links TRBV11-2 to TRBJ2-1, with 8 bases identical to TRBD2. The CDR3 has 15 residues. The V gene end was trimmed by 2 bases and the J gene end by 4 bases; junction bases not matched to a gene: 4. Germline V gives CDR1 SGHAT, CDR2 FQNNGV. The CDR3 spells CASSLRLAGYNEQFF. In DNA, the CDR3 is TGTGCCAGCAGCTTAAGGCTAGCGGGTTACAATGAGCAGTTCTTC.

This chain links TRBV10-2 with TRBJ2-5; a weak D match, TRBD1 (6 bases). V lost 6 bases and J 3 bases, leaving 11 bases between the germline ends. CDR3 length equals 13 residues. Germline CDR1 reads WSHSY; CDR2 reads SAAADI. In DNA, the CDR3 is TGCGCCAGCAGCGTTGACAGGAAAGAGACCCAGTACTTC. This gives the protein CASSVDRKETQYF.

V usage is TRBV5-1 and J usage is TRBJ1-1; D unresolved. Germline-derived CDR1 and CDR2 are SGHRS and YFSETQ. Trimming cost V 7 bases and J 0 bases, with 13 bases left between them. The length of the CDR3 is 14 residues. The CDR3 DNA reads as TGCGCCAGCTCCCAAGGGAATTTGAACACTGAAGCTTTCTTT. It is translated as CASSQGNLNTEAFF.

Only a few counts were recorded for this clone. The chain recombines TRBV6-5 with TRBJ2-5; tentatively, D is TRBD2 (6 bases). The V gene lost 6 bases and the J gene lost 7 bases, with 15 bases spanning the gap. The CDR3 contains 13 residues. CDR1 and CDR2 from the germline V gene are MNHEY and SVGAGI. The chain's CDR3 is CASRAPSVGTQYF. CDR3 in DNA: TGTGCCAGCAGAGCCCCTAGCGTGGGGACCCAGTACTTC.

This CDR3 reads CASSLVSGSGEQFF. For the CDR3, the DNA is TGTGCCAGCAGCTTAGTAAGTGGTAGCGGTGAGCAGTTCTTC. The chain has TRBV7-6 and TRBJ2-1; a possible D gene is TRBD2 (6 bases). V was trimmed by 1 base and J by 9 bases, leaving 13 bases between them. Germline V gene sequence: CDR1 SGHVS, CDR2 FNYEAQ. The CDR3 runs to 14 residues.

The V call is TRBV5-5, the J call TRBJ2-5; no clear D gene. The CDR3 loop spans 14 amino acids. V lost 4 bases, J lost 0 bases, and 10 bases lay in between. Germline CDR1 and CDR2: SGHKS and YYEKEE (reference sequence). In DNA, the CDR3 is TGTGCCAGCAGCCCGACGATGAACCAAGAGACCCAGTACTTC. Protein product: CASSPTMNQETQYF.

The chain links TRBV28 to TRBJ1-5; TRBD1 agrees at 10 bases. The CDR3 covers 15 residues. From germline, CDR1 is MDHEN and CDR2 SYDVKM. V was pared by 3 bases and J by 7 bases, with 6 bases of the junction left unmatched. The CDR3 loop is CASSFPGTGAQPQHF. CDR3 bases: TGTGCCAGCAGTTTTCCCGGGACAGGGGCCCAGCCCCAGCATTTT.

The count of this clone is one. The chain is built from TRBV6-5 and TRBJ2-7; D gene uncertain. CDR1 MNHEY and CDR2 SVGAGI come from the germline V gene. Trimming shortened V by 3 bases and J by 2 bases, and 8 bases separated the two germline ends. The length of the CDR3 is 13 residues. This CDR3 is CASSYNGPYEQYF. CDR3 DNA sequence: TGTGCCAGCAGTTATAACGGACCCTACGAGCAGTACTTC.

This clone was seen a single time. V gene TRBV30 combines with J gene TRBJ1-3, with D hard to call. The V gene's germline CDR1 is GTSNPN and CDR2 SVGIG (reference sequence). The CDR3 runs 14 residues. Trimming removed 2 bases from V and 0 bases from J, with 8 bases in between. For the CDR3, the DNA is TGTGCCTGGAGTCAGACTAACTCTGGAAACACCATATATTTT. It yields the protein CAWSQTNSGNTIYF.

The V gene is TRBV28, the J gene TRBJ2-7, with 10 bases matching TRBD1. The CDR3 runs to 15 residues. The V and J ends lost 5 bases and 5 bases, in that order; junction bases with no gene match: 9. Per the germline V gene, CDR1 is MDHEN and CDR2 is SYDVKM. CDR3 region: CASSPAGTGDHEQYF. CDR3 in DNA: TGTGCCAGCAGTCCCGCCGGGACAGGGGACCACGAGCAGTACTTC. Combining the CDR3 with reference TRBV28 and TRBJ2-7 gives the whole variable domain DVKVTQSSRYLVKRTGEKVFLECVQDMDHENMFWYRQDPGLGLRLIYFSYDVKMKEKGDIPEGYSVSREKKERFSLILESASTNQTSMYLCASSPAGTGDHEQYFGPGTRLTVT.

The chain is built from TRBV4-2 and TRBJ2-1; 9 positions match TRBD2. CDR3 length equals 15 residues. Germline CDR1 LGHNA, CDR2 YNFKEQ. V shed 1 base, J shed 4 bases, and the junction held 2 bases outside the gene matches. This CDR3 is CASSQGGGAYNEQFF. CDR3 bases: TGTGCCAGCAGCCAAGGCGGGGGGGCTTACAATGAGCAGTTCTTC.

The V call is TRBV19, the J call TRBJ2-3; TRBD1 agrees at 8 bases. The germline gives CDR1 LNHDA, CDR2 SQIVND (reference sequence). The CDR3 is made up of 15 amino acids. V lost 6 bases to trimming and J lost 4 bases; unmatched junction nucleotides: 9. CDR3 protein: CASRPQRQGSDTQYF. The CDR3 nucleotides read TGTGCCAGTAGGCCTCAAAGACAGGGGTCAGATACGCAGTATTTT.

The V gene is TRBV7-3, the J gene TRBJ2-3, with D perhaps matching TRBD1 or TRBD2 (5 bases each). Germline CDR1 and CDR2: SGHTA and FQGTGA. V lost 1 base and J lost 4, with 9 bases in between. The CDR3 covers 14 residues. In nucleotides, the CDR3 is TGTGCCAGCAGCTTAAGAGGGGAAGCAGATACGCAGTATTTT. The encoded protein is CASSLRGEADTQYF.

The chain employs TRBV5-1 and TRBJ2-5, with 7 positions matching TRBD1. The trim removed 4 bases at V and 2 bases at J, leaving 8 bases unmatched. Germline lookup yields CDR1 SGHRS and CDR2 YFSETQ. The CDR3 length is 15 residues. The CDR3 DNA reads TGCGCCAGCAGCCCTTCGGGCAGGGGGCAAGAGACCCAGTACTTC. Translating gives CASSPSGRGQETQYF.

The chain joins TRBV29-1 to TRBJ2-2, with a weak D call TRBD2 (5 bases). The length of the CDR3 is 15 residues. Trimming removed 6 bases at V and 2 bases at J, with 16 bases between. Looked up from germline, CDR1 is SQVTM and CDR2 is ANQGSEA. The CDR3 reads CSVGRGSFNTGELFF. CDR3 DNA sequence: TGCAGCGTCGGAAGAGGGAGCTTTAACACCGGGGAGCTGTTTTTT.

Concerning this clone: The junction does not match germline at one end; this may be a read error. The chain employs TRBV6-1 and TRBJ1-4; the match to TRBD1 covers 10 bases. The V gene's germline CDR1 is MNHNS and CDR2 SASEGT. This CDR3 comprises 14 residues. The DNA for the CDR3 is TGTGCCAGCAGTGAAGACGGGACAGGGGCTCCTGGGCTTTTT. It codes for CASSEDGTGAPGLF.

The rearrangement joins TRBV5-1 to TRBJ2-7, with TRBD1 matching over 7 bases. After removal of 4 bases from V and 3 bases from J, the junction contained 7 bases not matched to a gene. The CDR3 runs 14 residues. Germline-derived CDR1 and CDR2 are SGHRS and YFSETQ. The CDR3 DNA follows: TGCGCCAGCAGCGCCACCACAGGGGTCTACGAGCAGTACTTC. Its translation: CASSATTGVYEQYF.

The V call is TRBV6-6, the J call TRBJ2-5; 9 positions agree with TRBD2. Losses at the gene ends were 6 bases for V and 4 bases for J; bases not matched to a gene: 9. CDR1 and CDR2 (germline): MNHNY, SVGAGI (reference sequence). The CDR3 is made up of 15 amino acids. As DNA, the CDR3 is TGTGCCAGCAGCTCTAGCGGGGTCGGGTTAGAGACCCAGTACTTC. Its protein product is CASSSSGVGLETQYF.